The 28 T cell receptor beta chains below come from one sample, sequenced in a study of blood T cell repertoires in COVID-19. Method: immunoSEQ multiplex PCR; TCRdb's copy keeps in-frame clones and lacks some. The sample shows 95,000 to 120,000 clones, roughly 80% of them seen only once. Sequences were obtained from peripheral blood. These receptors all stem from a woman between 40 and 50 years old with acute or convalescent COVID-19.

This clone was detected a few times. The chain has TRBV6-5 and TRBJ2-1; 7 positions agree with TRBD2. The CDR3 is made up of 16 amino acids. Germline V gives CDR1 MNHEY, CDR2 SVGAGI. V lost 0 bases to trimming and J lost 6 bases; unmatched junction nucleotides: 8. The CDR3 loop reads CASSYSVGGGINEQFF. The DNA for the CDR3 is TGTGCCAGCAGTTACTCGGTTGGCGGGGGTATCAATGAGCAGTTCTTC.

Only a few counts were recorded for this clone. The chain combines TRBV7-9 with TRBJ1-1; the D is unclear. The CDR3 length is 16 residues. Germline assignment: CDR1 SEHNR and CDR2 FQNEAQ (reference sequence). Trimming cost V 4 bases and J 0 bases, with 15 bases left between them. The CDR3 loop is CASSSTGSRLNTEAFF. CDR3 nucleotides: TGTGCCAGCAGCTCCACCGGGAGCAGGCTGAACACTGAAGCTTTCTTT.

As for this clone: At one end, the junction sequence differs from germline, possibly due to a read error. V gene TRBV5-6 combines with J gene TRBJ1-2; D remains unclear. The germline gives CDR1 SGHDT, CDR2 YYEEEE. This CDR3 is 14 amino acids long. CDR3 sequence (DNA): TGTGCCAGCAGCTTGGTGCATACTAACTATGTGAGGTTCTTC. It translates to CASSLVHTNYVRFF.

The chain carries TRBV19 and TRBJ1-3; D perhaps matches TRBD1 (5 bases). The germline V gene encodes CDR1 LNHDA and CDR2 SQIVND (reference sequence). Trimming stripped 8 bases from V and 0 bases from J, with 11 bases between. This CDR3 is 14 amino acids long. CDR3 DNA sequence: TGTGCCAGTGTCAGGGATTTCTCTGGAAACACCATATATTTT. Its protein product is CASVRDFSGNTIYF. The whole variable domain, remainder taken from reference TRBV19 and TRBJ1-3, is DGGITQSPKYLFRKEGQNVTLSCEQNLNHDAMYWYRQDPGQGLRLIYYSQIVNDFQKGDIAEGYSVSREKKESFPLTVTSAQKNPTAFYLCASVRDFSGNTIYFGEGSWLTVV.

CDR3 in DNA: TGTGCCTGGAGTGTAGGGACAGGCAATTCACCCCTCCACTTT. It encodes CAWSVGTGNSPLHF. This chain joins TRBV30 and TRBJ1-6; 8 nucleotides match TRBD1. Germline CDR1 and CDR2: GTSNPN and SVGIG (reference sequence). The CDR3 length is 14 residues. Trimming at V came to 0 bases and at J to 7 bases, leaving 2 bases not matched to a gene.

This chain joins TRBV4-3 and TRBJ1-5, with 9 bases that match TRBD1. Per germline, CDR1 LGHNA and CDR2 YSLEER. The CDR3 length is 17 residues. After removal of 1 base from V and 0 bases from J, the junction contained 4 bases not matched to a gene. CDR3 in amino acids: CASSQGTGGYSNQPQHF. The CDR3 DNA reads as TGCGCCAGCAGCCAAGGTACAGGGGGCTATAGCAATCAGCCCCAGCATTTT.

CDR3 in DNA: TGTGCCAGCAGTTACCGGGGGGCGCTTGGAAACACCATATATTTT. This sequence encodes CASSYRGALGNTIYF. The chain has TRBV6-5 and TRBJ1-3, with TRBD1 as a possible D gene (6 bases). CDR3 size: 15 residues. Germline CDR1 reads MNHEY; CDR2 reads SVGAGI. Trimming took off 2 bases at V and 3 bases at J, with 11 bases between the two ends.

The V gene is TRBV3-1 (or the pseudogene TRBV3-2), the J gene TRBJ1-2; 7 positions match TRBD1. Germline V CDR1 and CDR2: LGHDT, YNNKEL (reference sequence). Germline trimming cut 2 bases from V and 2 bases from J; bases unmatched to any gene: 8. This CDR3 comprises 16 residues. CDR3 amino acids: CASSQYSDRKNYGYTF. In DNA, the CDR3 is TGTGCCAGCAGCCAATATTCGGACAGGAAAAACTATGGCTACACCTTC.

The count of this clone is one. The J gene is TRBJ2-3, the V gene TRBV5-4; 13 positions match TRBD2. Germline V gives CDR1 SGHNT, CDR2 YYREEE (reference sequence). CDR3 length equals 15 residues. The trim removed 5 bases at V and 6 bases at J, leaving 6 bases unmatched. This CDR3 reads CASRQLAGGYDTQYF. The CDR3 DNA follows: TGTGCCAGCAGACAACTAGCGGGGGGGTACGATACGCAGTATTTT.

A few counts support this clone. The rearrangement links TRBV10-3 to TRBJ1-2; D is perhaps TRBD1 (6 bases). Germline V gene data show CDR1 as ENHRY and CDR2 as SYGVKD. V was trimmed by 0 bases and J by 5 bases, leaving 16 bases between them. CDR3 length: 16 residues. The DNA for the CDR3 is TGTGCCATCAGTGAGTCACAGACGGGGCAGGGGTATGGCTACACCTTC. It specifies CAISESQTGQGYGYTF.

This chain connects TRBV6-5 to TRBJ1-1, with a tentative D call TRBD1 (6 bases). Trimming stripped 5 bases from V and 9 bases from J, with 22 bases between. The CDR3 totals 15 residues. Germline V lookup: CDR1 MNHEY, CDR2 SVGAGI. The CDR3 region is CASSPGDAGLEKAFF. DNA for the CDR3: TGTGCCAGCAGTCCAGGGGATGCTGGGTTGGAAAAAGCTTTCTTT.

For the CDR3, the DNA is TGTGCCAGCAGCCCTGGGACAGGGGGAGGACGTCTGTTTTTT. Protein: CASSPGTGGGRLFF. The V gene is TRBV7-6, the J gene TRBJ1-4; 11 positions match TRBD1. CDR1 SGHVS and CDR2 FNYEAQ come from the germline V gene. The junction had 10 bases not matched to a gene; V was cut back by 5 bases and J by 14 bases. CDR3 length equals 14 residues.

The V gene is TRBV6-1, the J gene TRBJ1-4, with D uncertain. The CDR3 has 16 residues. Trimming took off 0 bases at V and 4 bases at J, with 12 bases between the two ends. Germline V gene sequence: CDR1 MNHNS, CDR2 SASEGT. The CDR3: CASSEAQFANNEKLFF. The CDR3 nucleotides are TGTGCCAGCAGTGAAGCGCAATTTGCGAATAATGAAAAACTGTTTTTT.

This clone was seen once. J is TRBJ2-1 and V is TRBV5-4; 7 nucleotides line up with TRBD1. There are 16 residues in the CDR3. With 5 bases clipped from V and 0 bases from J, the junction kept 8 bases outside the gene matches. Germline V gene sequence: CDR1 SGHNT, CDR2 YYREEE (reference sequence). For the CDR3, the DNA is TGTGCCAGCAGGGAGACAGGGCTGAGCTCCTACAATGAGCAGTTCTTC. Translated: CASRETGLSSYNEQFF. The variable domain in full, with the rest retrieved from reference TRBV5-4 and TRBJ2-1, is ETGVTQSPTHLIKTRGQQVTLRCSSQSGHNTVSWYQQALGQGPQFIFQYYREEENGRGNFPPRFSGLQFPNYSSELNVNALELDDSALYLCASRETGLSSYNEQFFGPGTRLTVL.

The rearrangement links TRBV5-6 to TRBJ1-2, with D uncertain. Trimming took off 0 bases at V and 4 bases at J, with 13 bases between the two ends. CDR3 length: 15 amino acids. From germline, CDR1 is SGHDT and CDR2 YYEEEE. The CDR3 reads CASSLVPGSLYGYTF. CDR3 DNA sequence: TGTGCCAGCAGCTTGGTTCCCGGGAGCCTCTATGGCTACACCTTC.

The CDR3 is CASSLERGGGYTF. The CDR3 DNA reads as TGTGCCAGCAGCTTAGAGAGGGGAGGGGGCTACACCTTC. The gene calls are TRBV7-2 and TRBJ1-2; a weak D match, TRBD1 (5 bases). V dropped 1 base and J dropped 8 bases, with 11 bases sitting between them. Germline V gives CDR1 SGHTA, CDR2 FQGNSA. The CDR3 loop spans 13 amino acids. Full variable domain (remainder filled in from reference TRBV7-2 and TRBJ1-2): GAGVSQSPSNKVTEKGKDVELRCDPISGHTALYWYRQSLGQGLEFLIYFQGNSAPDKSGLPSDRFSAERTGGSVSTLTIQRTQQEDSAVYLCASSLERGGGYTFGSGTRLTVV.

In nucleotides, the CDR3 is TGTGCCCAGGGACAGGGGCGTACTAACGGAAACACCATATATTTT. Amino acids: CAQGQGRTNGNTIYF. The V and J genes are TRBV30 and TRBJ1-3; 10 positions match TRBD1. V dropped 8 bases and J dropped 4; count of bases not matched to a gene: 11. The CDR3 covers 15 residues. CDR1 is GTSNPN and CDR2 is SVGIG in the germline V gene (reference sequence).

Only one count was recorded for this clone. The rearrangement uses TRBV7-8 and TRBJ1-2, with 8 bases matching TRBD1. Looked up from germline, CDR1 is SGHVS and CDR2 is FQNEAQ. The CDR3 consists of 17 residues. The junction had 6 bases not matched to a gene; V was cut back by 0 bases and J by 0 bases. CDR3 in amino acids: CASSLAERQGTNYGYTF. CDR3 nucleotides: TGTGCCAGCAGCTTAGCGGAGAGACAGGGGACTAACTATGGCTACACCTTC.

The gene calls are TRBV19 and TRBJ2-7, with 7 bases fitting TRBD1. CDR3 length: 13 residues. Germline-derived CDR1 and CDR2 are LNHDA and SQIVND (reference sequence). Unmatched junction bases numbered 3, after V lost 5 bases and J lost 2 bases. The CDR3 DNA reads TGTGCCAGTAGTCGGCAGGGGGCCTACGAGCAGTACTTC. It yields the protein CASSRQGAYEQYF.

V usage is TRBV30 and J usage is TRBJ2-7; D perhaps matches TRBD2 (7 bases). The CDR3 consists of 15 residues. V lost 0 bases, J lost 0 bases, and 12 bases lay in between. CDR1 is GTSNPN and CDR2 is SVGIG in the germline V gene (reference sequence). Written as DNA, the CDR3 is TGTGCCTGGAGTGTACGGGGGGCGAGCTCCTACGAGCAGTACTTC. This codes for CAWSVRGASSYEQYF.

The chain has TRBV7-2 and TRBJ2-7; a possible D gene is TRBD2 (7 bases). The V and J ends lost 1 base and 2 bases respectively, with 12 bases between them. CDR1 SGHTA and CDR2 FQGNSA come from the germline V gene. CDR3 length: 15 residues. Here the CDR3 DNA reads TGTGCCAGCAGCTTAGTACGGGGGGCCACCTACGAGCAGTACTTC. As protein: CASSLVRGATYEQYF.

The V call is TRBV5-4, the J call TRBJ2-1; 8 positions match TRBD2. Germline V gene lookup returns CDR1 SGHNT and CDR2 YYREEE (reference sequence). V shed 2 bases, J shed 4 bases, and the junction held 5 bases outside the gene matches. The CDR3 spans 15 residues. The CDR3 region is CASSFGGGGYNEQFF. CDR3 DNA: TGTGCCAGCAGCTTCGGGGGCGGGGGGTACAATGAGCAGTTCTTC.

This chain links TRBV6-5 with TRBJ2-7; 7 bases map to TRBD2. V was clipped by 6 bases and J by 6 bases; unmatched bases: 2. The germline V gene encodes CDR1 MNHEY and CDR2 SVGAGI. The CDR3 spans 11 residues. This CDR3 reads CASRGGSEQYF. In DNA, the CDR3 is TGTGCCAGCAGGGGGGGGAGCGAGCAGTACTTC.

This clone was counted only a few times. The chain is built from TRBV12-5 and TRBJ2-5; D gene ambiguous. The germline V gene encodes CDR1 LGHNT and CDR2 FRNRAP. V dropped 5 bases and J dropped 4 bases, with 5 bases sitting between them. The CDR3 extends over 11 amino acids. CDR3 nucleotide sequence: TGTGCTAGTGGTACGGGAGAGACCCAGTACTTC. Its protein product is CASGTGETQYF.

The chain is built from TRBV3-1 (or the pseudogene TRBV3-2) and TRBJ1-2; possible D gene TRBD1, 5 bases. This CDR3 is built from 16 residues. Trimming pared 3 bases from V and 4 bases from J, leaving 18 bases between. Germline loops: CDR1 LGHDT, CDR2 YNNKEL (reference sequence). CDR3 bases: TGTGCCAGCAGCCAGTGGGGGGACCCTGGGCCCTATGGCTACACCTTC. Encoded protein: CASSQWGDPGPYGYTF.

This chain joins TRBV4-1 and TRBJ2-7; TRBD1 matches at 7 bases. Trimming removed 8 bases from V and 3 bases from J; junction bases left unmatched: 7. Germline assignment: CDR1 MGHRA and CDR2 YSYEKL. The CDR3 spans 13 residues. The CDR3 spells CASGRDRDYEQYF. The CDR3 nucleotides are TGCGCCAGCGGACGGGACAGAGACTACGAGCAGTACTTC.

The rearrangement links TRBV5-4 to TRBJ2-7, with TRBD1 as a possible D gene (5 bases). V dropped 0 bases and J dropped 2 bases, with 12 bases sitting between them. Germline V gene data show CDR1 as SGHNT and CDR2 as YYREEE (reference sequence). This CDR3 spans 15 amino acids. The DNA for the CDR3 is TGTGCCAGCAGCTTGGGGGCAGGGTGGACCTACGAGCAGTACTTC. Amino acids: CASSLGAGWTYEQYF.

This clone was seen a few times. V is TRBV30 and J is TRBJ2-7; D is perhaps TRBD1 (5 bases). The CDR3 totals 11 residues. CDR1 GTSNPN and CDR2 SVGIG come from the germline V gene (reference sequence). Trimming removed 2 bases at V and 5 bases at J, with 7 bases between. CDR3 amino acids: CAWSWGNEQYF. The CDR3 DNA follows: TGTGCCTGGAGTTGGGGCAACGAGCAGTACTTC.